A single sample is the source of the 20 T cell receptor beta chains below, sequenced in a study of beta chain features in type 1 diabetes (dated by TCRdb to 2017 to 2018). Broader findings and caveats from the paper: A moderate but significant shortening of TCRB CDR3 length was observed in type 1 diabetes patients in all four CD4+ subsets.

No antigen has been identified for these receptors. Library method: the immunoSEQ multiplex PCR assay. The entire amount of isolated RNA was reverse transcribed using the High Capacity cDNA Reverse Transcription Kit, so the sequenced TCRB transcripts were expressed ones. As stored in TCRdb, this immuneACCESS dataset retains in-frame rearrangements with V and J assigned. A fraction of the clones does not appear; measured against another copy, unresolved V genes explain less than half of the discrepancy, and the remainder lacks a known reason. The table for this sample lists about 44,000 clones; 66% of them were counted only once. The ten most abundant clones make up about 2% of the sample. The sample taken for sequencing was Tregs from blood. Reading the label with the study, this specimen's cell subset or site is: regulatory CD4+ T cells. The origin of the receptors is a young woman with type 1 diabetes.

This sequence joins TRBV6-6 and TRBJ1-1, with D possibly TRBD1 on 6 matching bases. Germline CDR1 MNHNY, CDR2 SVGAGI (reference sequence). Trimming stripped 3 bases from V and 2 bases from J, with 13 bases between. The CDR3 runs 15 residues. The CDR3 reads CASSYPGGRNTEAFF. CDR3 sequence (DNA): TGTGCCAGCAGTTATCCCGGGGGGCGAAACACTGAAGCTTTCTTT.

The J gene is TRBJ2-5, the V gene TRBV18; D remains unclear. The germline CDR1 and CDR2 sequences are KGHSH and LQKENI. The CDR3 is 15 residues long. Trimming pared 3 bases from V and 2 bases from J, leaving 13 bases between. The DNA of the CDR3 is TGTGCCAGCTCACCCTACCACAGAGATCAAGAGACCCAGTACTTC. The encoded protein is CASSPYHRDQETQYF. The variable domain in full, completed from reference TRBV18 and TRBJ2-5, reads NAGVMQNPRHLVRRRGQEARLRCSPMKGHSHVYWYRQLPEEGLKFMVYLQKENIIDESGMPKERFSAEFPKEGPSILRIQQVVRGDSAAYFCASSPYHRDQETQYFGPGTRLLVL.

V gene TRBV7-3 combines with J gene TRBJ2-1; 8 positions agree with TRBD1. The J segment lost 0 bases and the V segment lost 5 bases, leaving 3 bases of the junction unmatched. Germline V gives CDR1 SGHTA, CDR2 FQGTGA. The CDR3 runs to 15 residues. For the CDR3, the DNA is TGTGCCAGCAGCCGGGACAGGTACTCCTACAATGAGCAGTTCTTC. Protein: CASSRDRYSYNEQFF.

The chain couples TRBV7-2 to TRBJ1-3; tentatively, D is TRBD1 (6 bases). Germline V gives CDR1 SGHTA, CDR2 FQGNSA. Trimming pared 0 bases from V and 5 bases from J, leaving 8 bases between. The CDR3 length is 14 residues. CDR3 DNA: TGTGCCAGCAGCTTAGCAACAGGGAGAAACACCATATATTTT. Its translation: CASSLATGRNTIYF. Filled out from reference TRBV7-2 and TRBJ1-3, the complete variable domain reads GAGVSQSPSNKVTEKGKDVELRCDPISGHTALYWYRQSLGQGLEFLIYFQGNSAPDKSGLPSDRFSAERTGGSVSTLTIQRTQQEDSAVYLCASSLATGRNTIYFGEGSWLTVV.

J is TRBJ2-7 and V is TRBV28, with TRBD1 matching over 10 bases. This CDR3 contains 15 residues. Germline V gene lookup returns CDR1 MDHEN and CDR2 SYDVKM. Trimming took 5 bases from V and 3 from J; bases not matched to a gene: 7. CDR3 nucleotides: TGTGCCAGCAGTATAAGGCGGACAGGGGGCTACGAGCAGTACTTC. It translates to CASSIRRTGGYEQYF.

The rearrangement uses TRBV7-2 and TRBJ2-1; 13 bases match TRBD2. Unmatched junction bases numbered 5, after V lost 5 bases and J lost 4 bases. The CDR3 length is 16 residues. Germline-derived CDR1 and CDR2 are SGHTA and FQGNSA. CDR3 protein: CASSPPGLAGYNEQFF. CDR3 bases: TGTGCCAGCAGCCCTCCGGGACTAGCGGGGTACAATGAGCAGTTCTTC.

The sample holds one count of this clone. This sequence joins TRBV5-1 and TRBJ1-1, with D perhaps TRBD1 (5 bases). This CDR3 has 13 residues. Trimming shortened V by 5 bases and J by 1 base, and 9 bases separated the two germline ends. The V gene's germline CDR1 is SGHRS and CDR2 YFSETQ. The CDR3 nucleotides read TGCGCCAGCAGTCATACAGGGAACACTGAAGCTTTCTTT. Translated, it gives CASSHTGNTEAFF.

CDR3 nucleotide sequence: TGTGCCAGCTCAGGGAGTGGTGGGGCCAACGTCCTGACTTTC. It encodes CASSGSGGANVLTF. The genes are TRBV18 and TRBJ2-6; D may be TRBD2 (5 bases). Germline values: CDR1 KGHSH, CDR2 LQKENI. Trimming took 5 bases from V and 3 from J, leaving 8 bases between them. This CDR3 has 14 residues.

This chain links TRBV28 with TRBJ2-3; 10 positions agree with TRBD2. V lost 4 bases, J lost 1 base, and 2 bases stayed unmatched. In germline, CDR1 is MDHEN, CDR2 SYDVKM. The CDR3 runs to 15 residues. CDR3 region: CASSSGTSGTDTQYF. For the CDR3, the DNA is TGTGCCAGCAGTTCTGGGACTAGCGGCACAGATACGCAGTATTTT.

This chain connects TRBV2 to TRBJ2-1; 10 nucleotides match TRBD1. Germline V gives CDR1 SNHLY, CDR2 FYNNEI. The CDR3 totals 13 residues. V shed 6 bases, J shed 4 bases, and the junction held 0 bases outside the gene matches. CDR3 sequence reads: CASRGQGYNEQFF. CDR3 coding DNA: TGTGCCAGCAGGGGACAGGGGTACAATGAGCAGTTCTTC. Together with reference TRBV2 and TRBJ2-1, the CDR3 gives the full variable domain: EPEVTQTPSHQVTQMGQEVILRCVPISNHLYFYWYRQILGQKVEFLVSFYNNEISEKSEIFDDQFSVERPDGSNFTLKIRSTKLEDSAMYFCASRGQGYNEQFFGPGTRLTVL.

This clone has a handful of counts. The chain carries TRBV7-2 and TRBJ1-1, with unresolved D. Trimming removed 3 bases at V and 1 base at J, with 6 bases between. Germline V gives CDR1 SGHTA, CDR2 FQGNSA. This CDR3 contains 13 residues. The CDR3 here is CASSFGENTEAFF. The CDR3 DNA sequence: TGTGCCAGCAGCTTTGGAGAGAACACTGAAGCTTTCTTT.

The chain carries TRBV7-2 and TRBJ2-3; D gene unclear. The germline V gene encodes CDR1 SGHTA and CDR2 FQGNSA. This CDR3 is built from 14 residues. V lost 0 bases, J lost 2 bases, and 6 bases lay in between. The CDR3 loop reads CASSLASYTDTQYF. DNA of the CDR3: TGTGCCAGCAGCTTAGCCTCCTACACAGATACGCAGTATTTT.

The J gene is TRBJ2-1, the V gene TRBV5-1; possibly TRBD2 for D (8 bases). Trimming left V 9 bases short and J 7 bases short, with 20 bases between. The germline CDR1 and CDR2 sequences are SGHRS and YFSETQ. The CDR3 sequence is 14 residues long. DNA of the CDR3: TGCGCCACCTCGCAGGGGGTAGCGGGAAATGAGCAGTTCTTC. This gives the protein CATSQGVAGNEQFF.

The chain links TRBV7-9 to TRBJ2-5; D gene ambiguous. This CDR3 is 11 amino acids long. In germline, CDR1 is SEHNR, CDR2 FQNEAQ (reference sequence). The V gene lost 7 bases and the J gene lost 4 bases, with 7 bases spanning the gap. CDR3 region: CASTPVETQYF. In nucleotides, the CDR3 is TGTGCCAGCACCCCGGTAGAGACCCAGTACTTC.

The chain combines TRBV18 with TRBJ2-7; 8 positions match TRBD1. V shed 6 bases, J shed 5 bases, and the junction held 12 bases outside the gene matches. This CDR3 has 15 residues. Germline loops: CDR1 KGHSH, CDR2 LQKENI. DNA for the CDR3: TGTGCCAGCTCTCATCGAATAGACAGGGGCGACGAGCAGTACTTC. This gives the protein CASSHRIDRGDEQYF. Based on the CDR3 plus reference TRBV18 and TRBJ2-7, the full variable domain is NAGVMQNPRHLVRRRGQEARLRCSPMKGHSHVYWYRQLPEEGLKFMVYLQKENIIDESGMPKERFSAEFPKEGPSILRIQQVVRGDSAAYFCASSHRIDRGDEQYFGPGTRLTVT.

The chain employs TRBV11-3 and TRBJ2-1, with a weak D call TRBD2 (5 bases). V lost 6 bases and J 2 bases, leaving 11 bases between the germline ends. Germline V gene data show CDR1 as SGHNT and CDR2 as YENEEA. The CDR3 spans 14 residues. In DNA, the CDR3 is TGTGCCAGCAGACCCGGGGTCGCCTACAATGAGCAGTTCTTC. The encoded protein is CASRPGVAYNEQFF.

The V gene is TRBV7-2, the J gene TRBJ2-5, with 7 nucleotides matching TRBD1. V dropped 7 bases and J dropped 7; count of bases not matched to a gene: 9. The CDR3 covers 13 residues. Germline assignment: CDR1 SGHTA and CDR2 FQGNSA. The CDR3, as DNA: TGTGCCAGCAATCGACAGGGATCGGGGACCCAGTACTTC. This gives the protein CASNRQGSGTQYF.

The chain couples TRBV10-2 to TRBJ1-2, with D uncertain. This CDR3 region has 12 residues. The V and J ends lost 4 bases and 4 bases respectively, with 7 bases between them. CDR1 and CDR2 (germline): WSHSY, SAAADI. CDR3 protein: CASSGAGYGYTF. The CDR3 coding sequence is TGCGCCAGCAGTGGCGCAGGCTATGGCTACACCTTC.

This clone was counted only a few times. This rearrangement joins TRBV7-2 to TRBJ2-7, with TRBD2 matching over 16 bases. Germline V gene sequence: CDR1 SGHTA, CDR2 FQGNSA. Trimming at V came to 8 bases and at J to 5 bases, leaving 9 bases not matched to a gene. The length of the CDR3 is 16 residues. The CDR3 DNA reads as TGTGCCAGCCGGAAGGGACTAGCGGGGGGGGGCGACGAGCAGTACTTC. Residues: CASRKGLAGGGDEQYF.

The V and J genes are TRBV18 and TRBJ2-7; D possibly corresponds to TRBD1 (5 bases). Trimming took 2 bases from V and 3 from J, leaving 8 bases between them. There are 13 residues in the CDR3. Germline V CDR1 and CDR2: KGHSH, LQKENI. The CDR3 reads CASSPWQGYEQYF. DNA for the CDR3: TGTGCCAGCTCACCATGGCAGGGCTACGAGCAGTACTTC.